These T cell receptor beta chains were read from a single sample in a study of T-cell reconstitution after alpha-beta-depleted transplantation in children. Each CDR3 protein is one row after TCRdb ran MiXCR on the PCR reads. Of about 200,000 distinct CDR3 sequences in the sample, around a sixth were seen once. This sample comprised PBMCs, mostly from graft donor cells, obtained 360 days after TCRalphabeta/CD19-depleted stem cell transplant. These receptors originate from a male patient aged 2 to 10 who had a stem cell transplant for acute lymphoblastic leukemia, so the T cells may come from the graft donor. CDR3s include the opening cysteine and the closing phenylalanine or tryptophan. Rows give clone size only sometimes, using once, few, many, or a class for an expanded clone.

abundance,len,j_gene,v_gene,CDR3aa
-,15,TRBJ2-2,TRBV29-1,CSVGAPGRDTGELFF
few,15,TRBJ2-7,TRBV12-3/TRBV12-4,CASSPGTGNPYEQYF
few,13,TRBJ1-1,TRBV6-1,CASSPRDRTEAFF
few,13,TRBJ1-1,TRBV7-2,CASAMTGNTEAFF
-,17,TRBJ1-5,TRBV12-3/TRBV12-4,CASSLAGVGVSNQPQHF
many,12,TRBJ2-7,TRBV10-3,CAIRDDSYEQYF
-,20,TRBJ1-5,TRBV12-3/TRBV12-4,CASSLARPTGQGGGNQPQHF
few,14,TRBJ1-1,TRBV2,CASSADTVNTEAFF
-,21,TRBJ2-6,TRBV12-3/TRBV12-4,CASSFRYRAVINRSGANVLTF
-,15,TRBJ2-1,TRBV7-9,CASQPGTGGLNEQFF